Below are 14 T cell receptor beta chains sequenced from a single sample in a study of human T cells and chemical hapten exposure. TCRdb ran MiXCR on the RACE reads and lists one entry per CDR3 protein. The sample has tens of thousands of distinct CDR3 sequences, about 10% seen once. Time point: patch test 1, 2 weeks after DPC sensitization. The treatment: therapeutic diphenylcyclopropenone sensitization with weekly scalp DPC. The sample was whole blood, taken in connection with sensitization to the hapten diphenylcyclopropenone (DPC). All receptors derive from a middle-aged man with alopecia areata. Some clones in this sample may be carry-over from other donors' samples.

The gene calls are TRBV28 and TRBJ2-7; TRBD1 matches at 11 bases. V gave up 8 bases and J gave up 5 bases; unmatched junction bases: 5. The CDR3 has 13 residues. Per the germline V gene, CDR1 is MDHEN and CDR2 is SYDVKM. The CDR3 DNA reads TGTGCCAGCCGGGGACAGGGGGTCCACGAGCAGTACTTC. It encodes CASRGQGVHEQYF.

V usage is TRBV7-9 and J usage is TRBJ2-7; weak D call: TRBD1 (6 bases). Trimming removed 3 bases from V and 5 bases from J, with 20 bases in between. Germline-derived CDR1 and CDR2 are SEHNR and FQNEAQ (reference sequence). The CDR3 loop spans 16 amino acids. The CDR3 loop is CASSLGSTTGWDEQYV. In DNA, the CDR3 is TGTGCCAGCAGCTTGGGTTCAACGACAGGCTGGGACGAGCAGTACGTC.

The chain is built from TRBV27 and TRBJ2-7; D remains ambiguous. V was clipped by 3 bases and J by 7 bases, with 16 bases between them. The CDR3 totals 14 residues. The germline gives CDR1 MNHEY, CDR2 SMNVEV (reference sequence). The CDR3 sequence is CASSFGAAPGEQYF. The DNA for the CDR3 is TGTGCCAGCAGTTTCGGCGCGGCCCCTGGTGAGCAGTACTTC.

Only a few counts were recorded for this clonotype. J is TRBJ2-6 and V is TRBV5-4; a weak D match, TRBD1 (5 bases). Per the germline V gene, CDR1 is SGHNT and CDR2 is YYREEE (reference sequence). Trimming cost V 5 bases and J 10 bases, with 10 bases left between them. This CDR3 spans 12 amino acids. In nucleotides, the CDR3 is TGTGCCAGCAGTTCTGACAGAAACGTCCTGACTTTC. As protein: CASSSDRNVLTF.

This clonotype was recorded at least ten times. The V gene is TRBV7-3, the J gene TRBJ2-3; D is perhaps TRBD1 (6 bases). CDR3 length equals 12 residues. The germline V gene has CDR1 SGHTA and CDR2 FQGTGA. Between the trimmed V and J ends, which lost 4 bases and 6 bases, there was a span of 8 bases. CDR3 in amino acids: CASSSQGDTQYF. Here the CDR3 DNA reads TGTGCCAGCAGCTCCCAGGGGGATACGCAGTATTTT.

The CDR3, as DNA: TGTGCCACGACGGGACAGGGGGCGCGCAATGAGCAGTTCTTC. This gives the protein CATTGQGARNEQFF. The chain uses TRBV15 and TRBJ2-1; 12 bases align to TRBD1. V trimming: 9 bases; J trimming: 6 bases; junction bases outside the gene matches: 6. There are 14 residues in the CDR3. CDR1 and CDR2 from the germline V gene are LNHNV and YYDKDF (reference sequence). The whole variable domain, filled in from reference TRBV15 and TRBJ2-1, reads DAMVIQNPRYQVTQFGKPVTLSCSQTLNHNVMYWYQQKSSQAPKLLFHYYDKDFNNEADTPDNFQSRRPNTSFCFLDIRSPGLGDTAMYLCATTGQGARNEQFFGPGTRLTVL.

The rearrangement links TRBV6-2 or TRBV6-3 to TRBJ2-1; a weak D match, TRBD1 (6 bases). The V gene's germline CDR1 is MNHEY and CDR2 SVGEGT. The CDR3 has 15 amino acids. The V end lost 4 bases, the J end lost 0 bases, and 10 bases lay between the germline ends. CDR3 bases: TGTGCCAGCAGTTCCACAGGGAGCTCCTACAATGAGCAGTTCTTC. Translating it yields CASSSTGSSYNEQFF.

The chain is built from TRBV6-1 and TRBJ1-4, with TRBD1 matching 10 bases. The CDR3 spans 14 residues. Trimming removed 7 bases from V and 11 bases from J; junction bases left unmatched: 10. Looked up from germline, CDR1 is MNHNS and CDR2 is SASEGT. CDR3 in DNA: TGTGCCAGCACTTCCGGGACAGGGGCTACGAAACTGTTTTTT. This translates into CASTSGTGATKLFF.

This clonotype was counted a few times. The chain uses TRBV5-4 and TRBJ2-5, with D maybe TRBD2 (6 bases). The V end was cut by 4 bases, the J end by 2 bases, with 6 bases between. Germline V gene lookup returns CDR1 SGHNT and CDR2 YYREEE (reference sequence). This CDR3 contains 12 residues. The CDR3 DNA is TGTGCCAGCAGCCGGGGGCAAGAGACCCAGTACTTC. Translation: CASSRGQETQYF.

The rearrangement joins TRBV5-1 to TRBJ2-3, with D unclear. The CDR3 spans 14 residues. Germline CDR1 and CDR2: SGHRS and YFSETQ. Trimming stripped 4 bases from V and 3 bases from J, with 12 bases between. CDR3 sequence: CASSIFGQTDTQYF. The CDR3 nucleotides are TGCGCCAGCAGCATATTTGGGCAAACAGATACGCAGTATTTT.

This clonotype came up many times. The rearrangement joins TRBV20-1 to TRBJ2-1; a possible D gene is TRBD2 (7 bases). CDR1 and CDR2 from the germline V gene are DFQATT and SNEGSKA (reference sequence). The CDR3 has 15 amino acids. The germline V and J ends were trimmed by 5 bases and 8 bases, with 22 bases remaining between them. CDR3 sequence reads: CSAPEGGEGQDEQFF. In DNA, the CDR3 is TGCAGTGCTCCGGAGGGGGGGGAGGGCCAAGATGAGCAGTTCTTC.

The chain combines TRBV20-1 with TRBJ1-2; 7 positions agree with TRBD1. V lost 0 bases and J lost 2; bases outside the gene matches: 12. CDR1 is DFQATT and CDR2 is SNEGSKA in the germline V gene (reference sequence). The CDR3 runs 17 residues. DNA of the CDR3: TGCAGTGCTAGAGATCGAGGCGGGGACAGCTCCAACTATGGCTACACCTTC. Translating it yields CSARDRGGDSSNYGYTF.

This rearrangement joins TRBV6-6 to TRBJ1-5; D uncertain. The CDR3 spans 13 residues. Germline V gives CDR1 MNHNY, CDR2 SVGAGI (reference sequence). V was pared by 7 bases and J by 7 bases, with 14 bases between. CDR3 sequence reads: CASTLSAEQPQHF. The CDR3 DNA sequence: TGTGCCAGCACCCTGTCGGCGGAACAGCCCCAGCATTTT.

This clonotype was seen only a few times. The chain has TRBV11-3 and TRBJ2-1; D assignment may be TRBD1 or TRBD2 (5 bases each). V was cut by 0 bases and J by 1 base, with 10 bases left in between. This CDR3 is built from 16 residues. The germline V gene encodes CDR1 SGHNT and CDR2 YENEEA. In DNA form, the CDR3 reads TGTGCCAGCAGCTTAGAGGGGGTCCCATCCTACAATGAGCAGTTCTTC. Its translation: CASSLEGVPSYNEQFF.